This entry features one TCR beta chain sequence. The data are from a study of blood T cell repertoires in COVID-19. Study-wide context: Samples came from the United States, Italy and Spain, spanning acute and convalescent COVID-19. PBMCs, B-cell-depleted T cells, or T cells provided the cDNA or gDNA that made up the material.

This CDR3 is built from 12 residues. The V gene lost 4 bases and the J gene lost 6 bases, with 10 bases spanning the gap. Germline V lookup: CDR1 SGHNT, CDR2 YYREEE (reference sequence). In the authors' methods: Estimates of nucleated cell counts were drawn from the amplification of reference gene primers. This table comes from immunoSEQ multiplex PCR, and its TCRdb copy is limited to in-frame clones, with some not included. V, J and clone size are those of that table, while D and trimming were read from the DNA. The data contain roughly 200,000 clones, 65% to 85% of them singletons. What was sequenced was peripheral blood. The sequence derives from a woman over 75 with acute or convalescent COVID-19. The chain recombines TRBV5-4 with TRBJ1-1; D possibly corresponds to TRBD1 (5 bases). The CDR3 DNA follows: TGTGCCAGCAGCAGGGGAATCGCTGAAGCTTTCTTT. Translated: CASSRGIAEAFF.